The 13 T cell receptor beta chains below come from one sample, sequenced in a study of shared clonotypes between healthy human individuals. Cells designated naive CD8 were CD45RO-negative and were positively selected for CCR7, with terminally differentiated effector memory CD45RA+ cells excluded. TCRdb's copy holds only in-frame clones and misses some; the assay was immunoSEQ multiplex PCR. The sample lists approximately 2,200,000 clones; around 93% were seen once. The specimen sequenced was naive CD8+ T cells from PBMCs. These receptors were collected from a man aged 18-30 years in good health. Some clones in this sample may be carry-over from other donors' samples.

V is TRBV4-1 and J is TRBJ2-7; TRBD1 matches 8 bases. Germline values: CDR1 MGHRA, CDR2 YSYEKL. The CDR3 totals 16 residues. The V gene end was trimmed by 0 bases and the J gene end by 1 base; junction bases not matched to a gene: 5. The CDR3 here is CASSQDMRQGSYEQYF. The DNA of the CDR3 is TGCGCCAGCAGCCAAGATATGAGACAGGGGTCCTACGAGCAGTACTTC.

This sequence joins TRBV19 and TRBJ1-1; a possible D gene is TRBD1 (5 bases). The CDR3 spans 11 residues. The V end lost 7 bases, the J end lost 6 bases, and 9 bases lay between the germline ends. From germline, CDR1 is LNHDA and CDR2 SQIVND (reference sequence). The CDR3 sequence is CASNGGAEAFF. CDR3 sequence (DNA): TGTGCCAGTAACGGGGGAGCTGAAGCTTTCTTT.

V gene TRBV15 combines with J gene TRBJ2-7; the D is unclear. Germline V gives CDR1 LNHNV, CDR2 YYDKDF (reference sequence). This CDR3 is 14 amino acids long. Trimming cost V 3 bases and J 1 base, with 10 bases left between them. CDR3 nucleotides: TGTGCCACCAGCAGTTTTCACGAATCCTACGAGCAGTACTTC. Protein product: CATSSFHESYEQYF.

CDR3 in DNA: TGTGCCAGCAGTGAAGTGGGGCAGGGTTACAATGAGCAGTTCTTC. Translated, it gives CASSEVGQGYNEQFF. The J gene is TRBJ2-1, the V gene TRBV6-1; tentatively, D is TRBD1 (5 bases). V was pared by 1 base and J by 4 bases, with 11 bases between. This CDR3 has 15 amino acids. The germline gives CDR1 MNHNS, CDR2 SASEGT.

The gene calls are TRBV27 and TRBJ2-1, with D possibly TRBD1 on 6 matching bases. This CDR3 is 13 amino acids long. Germline lookup yields CDR1 MNHEY and CDR2 SMNVEV (reference sequence). Trimming stripped 10 bases from V and 4 bases from J, with 14 bases between. In DNA, the CDR3 is TGTGCCACAGCCGGGGACACTTACAATGAGCAGTTCTTC. Translating it yields CATAGDTYNEQFF.

This clone was detected once. The chain employs TRBV18 and TRBJ2-2; 7 bases align to TRBD1. The trim removed 3 bases at V and 4 bases at J, leaving 14 bases unmatched. Germline-derived CDR1 and CDR2 are KGHSH and LQKENI. CDR3 length: 18 residues. The CDR3: CASSPYSSGTEVTGELFF. Here the CDR3 DNA reads TGTGCCAGCTCACCCTATTCGTCCGGGACAGAAGTCACCGGGGAGCTGTTTTTT.

The chain carries TRBV25-1 and TRBJ2-7, with 9 bases lining up with TRBD1. V gave up 7 bases and J gave up 1 base; unmatched junction bases: 2. CDR1 and CDR2 from the germline V gene are MGHDK and SYGVNS. The CDR3 has 13 residues. The chain's CDR3 is CASTGTGSYEQYF. CDR3 nucleotides: TGTGCCAGCACCGGGACAGGGTCCTACGAGCAGTACTTC.

The chain joins TRBV27 to TRBJ2-1; TRBD1 matches 9 bases. In germline, CDR1 is MNHEY, CDR2 SMNVEV (reference sequence). The CDR3 sequence is 16 residues long. The J segment lost 4 bases and the V segment lost 2 bases, leaving 6 bases of the junction unmatched. Here the CDR3 reads CASSLKIQGAYNEQFF. The CDR3 region has the DNA TGTGCCAGCAGTTTAAAAATACAGGGGGCTTACAATGAGCAGTTCTTC.

V is TRBV6-6 and J is TRBJ2-7, with no clear D. The CDR3 contains 11 residues. CDR1 is MNHNY, CDR2 SVGAGI, per germline (reference sequence). V lost 6 bases, J lost 4 bases, and 7 bases lay in between. CDR3 coding DNA: TGTGCCAGCAGCCACAATTACGAGCAGTACTTC. It translates to CASSHNYEQYF.

The chain carries TRBV10-3 and TRBJ2-3, with TRBD2 matching over 10 bases. The CDR3 runs to 15 residues. Losses at the gene ends were 6 bases for V and 4 bases for J; bases not matched to a gene: 7. CDR1 ENHRY and CDR2 SYGVKD come from the germline V gene. The CDR3 region has the DNA TGTGCCATCAGGGGAGCGGGAGGGCCCCCAGATACGCAGTATTTT. This codes for CAIRGAGGPPDTQYF.

This chain joins TRBV28 and TRBJ2-4, with a possible D match to TRBD2 (5 bases). CDR1 is MDHEN and CDR2 is SYDVKM in the germline V gene. The CDR3 is 15 residues long. The V gene lost 5 bases and the J gene lost 0 bases, with 11 bases spanning the gap. Here the CDR3 reads CASSPRVLAKNIQYF. Written as DNA, the CDR3 is TGTGCCAGCAGTCCGCGGGTATTAGCCAAAAACATTCAGTACTTC.

This clone was picked up one time. The chain carries TRBV27 and TRBJ2-4; 8 bases are shared with TRBD2. With 5 bases clipped from V and 2 bases from J, the junction kept 8 bases outside the gene matches. In germline, CDR1 is MNHEY, CDR2 SMNVEV (reference sequence). CDR3 length equals 16 residues. CDR3 sequence: CASSPMTSVSKNIQYF. The CDR3 DNA reads TGTGCCAGCAGTCCCATGACTAGCGTGTCCAAAAACATTCAGTACTTC.

The J gene is TRBJ2-6, the V gene TRBV28; 8 nucleotides agree with TRBD1. The CDR3 contains 19 residues. Germline V gene sequence: CDR1 MDHEN, CDR2 SYDVKM. After removal of 3 bases from V and 0 bases from J, the junction contained 10 bases not matched to a gene. The CDR3 protein is CASSFPPTGESSGANVLTF. The CDR3 DNA follows: TGTGCCAGCAGTTTTCCCCCGACAGGGGAAAGCTCTGGGGCCAACGTCCTGACTTTC.